This TCR beta chain was found in a study of early T cells in non-severe SARS-CoV-2 infection. Unique molecular identifier tags were affixed to discrete cDNA molecules. TCRdb used MiXCR to reprocess the 5' RACE reads, holding one entry per CDR3 protein. The data hold about 25,000 distinct CDR3 sequences, with roughly 4.9% observed a single time. This clonotype has a count of ten or more. What it binds is unknown. The CDR3 loop spans 15 amino acids. Trimming shortened V by 5 bases and J by 2 bases, and 13 bases separated the two germline ends. Germline CDR1 reads LNHDA; CDR2 reads SQIVND (reference sequence). Points from the study as a whole: Private and CD4 specificities were missed by VDJdb matching, skewed to anti-spike CD8.

The sequence was obtained from an adult who was a healthcare worker with PCR-confirmed SARS-CoV-2 infection or an uninfected control (not recorded which). The sequencing input was whole blood. The rearrangement links TRBV19 to TRBJ1-5, with D maybe TRBD1 (6 bases). The CDR3 loop is CASSWGGSGNQPQHF. The DNA of the CDR3 is TGTGCCAGTAGTTGGGGGGGCTCGGGCAATCAGCCCCAGCATTTT.